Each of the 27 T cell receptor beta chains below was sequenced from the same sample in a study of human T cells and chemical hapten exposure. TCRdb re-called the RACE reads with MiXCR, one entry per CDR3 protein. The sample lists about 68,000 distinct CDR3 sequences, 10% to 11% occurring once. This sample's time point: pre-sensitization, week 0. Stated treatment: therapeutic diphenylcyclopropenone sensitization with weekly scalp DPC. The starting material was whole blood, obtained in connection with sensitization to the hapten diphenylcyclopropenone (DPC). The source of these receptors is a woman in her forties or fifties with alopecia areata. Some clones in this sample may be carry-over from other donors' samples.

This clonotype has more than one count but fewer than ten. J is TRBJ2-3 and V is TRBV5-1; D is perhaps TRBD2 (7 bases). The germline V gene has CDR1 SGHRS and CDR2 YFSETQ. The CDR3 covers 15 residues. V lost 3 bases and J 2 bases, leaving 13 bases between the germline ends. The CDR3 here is CASSSLRGPTDTQYF. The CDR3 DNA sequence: TGCGCCAGCAGCTCCCTGCGGGGGCCCACAGATACGCAGTATTTT.

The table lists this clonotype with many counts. DNA for the CDR3: TGTGCCAGCAGTATAAGCACCGGGGAGCTGTTTTTT. Residues: CASSISTGELFF. V and J are TRBV6-6 and TRBJ2-2; D unclear. This CDR3 contains 12 residues. Germline CDR1 and CDR2: MNHNY and SVGAGI (reference sequence). V lost 5 bases to trimming and J lost 4 bases, with 5 bases between them.

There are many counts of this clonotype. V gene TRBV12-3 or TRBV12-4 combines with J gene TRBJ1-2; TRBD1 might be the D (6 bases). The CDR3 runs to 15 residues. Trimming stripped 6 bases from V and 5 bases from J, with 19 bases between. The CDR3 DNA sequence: TGTGCCAGCAGCCGACCAAGCCGGACAGCTTATGGCTACACCTTC. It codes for CASSRPSRTAYGYTF.

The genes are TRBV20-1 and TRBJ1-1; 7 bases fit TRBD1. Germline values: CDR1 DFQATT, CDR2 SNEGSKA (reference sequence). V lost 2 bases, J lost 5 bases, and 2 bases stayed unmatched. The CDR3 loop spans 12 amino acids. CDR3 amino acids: CSARQGETEAFF. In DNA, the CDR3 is TGCAGTGCTAGACAGGGGGAGACTGAAGCTTTCTTT.

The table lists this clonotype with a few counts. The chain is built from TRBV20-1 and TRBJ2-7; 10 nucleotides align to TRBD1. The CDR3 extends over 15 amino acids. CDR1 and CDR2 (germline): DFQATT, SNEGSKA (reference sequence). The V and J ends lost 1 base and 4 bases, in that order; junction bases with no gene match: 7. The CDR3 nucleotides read TGCAGTGCTAGAGTCCTGGGACAGGGGCCTTACGAGCAGTACTTC. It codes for CSARVLGQGPYEQYF.

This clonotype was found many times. The CDR3 sequence is CSASPDGSLNTEAFF. The DNA for the CDR3 is TGCAGTGCTAGTCCCGATGGGTCCTTGAACACTGAAGCTTTCTTT. The gene calls are TRBV20-1 and TRBJ1-1; D call uncertain. The CDR3 contains 15 residues. Trimming cost V 3 bases and J 0 bases, with 14 bases left between them. The germline gives CDR1 DFQATT, CDR2 SNEGSKA (reference sequence).

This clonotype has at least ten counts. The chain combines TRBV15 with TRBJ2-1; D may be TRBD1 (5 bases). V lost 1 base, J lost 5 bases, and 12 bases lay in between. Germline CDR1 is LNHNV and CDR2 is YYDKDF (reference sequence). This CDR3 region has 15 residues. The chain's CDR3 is CATSRVRGADNEQFF. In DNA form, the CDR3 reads TGTGCCACCAGCAGAGTCCGTGGGGCAGACAATGAGCAGTTCTTC. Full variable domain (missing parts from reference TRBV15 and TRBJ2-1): DAMVIQNPRYQVTQFGKPVTLSCSQTLNHNVMYWYQQKSSQAPKLLFHYYDKDFNNEADTPDNFQSRRPNTSFCFLDIRSPGLGDTAMYLCATSRVRGADNEQFFGPGTRLTVL.

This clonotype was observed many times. CDR3 sequence (DNA): TGTGCCAGCAGTTTTTCAGGGGGTGAAAAACTGTTTTTT. Translation: CASSFSGGEKLFF. J is TRBJ1-4 and V is TRBV12-3 or TRBV12-4; 7 bases fit TRBD1. This CDR3 region has 13 residues. V dropped 3 bases and J dropped 7; count of bases not matched to a gene: 2.

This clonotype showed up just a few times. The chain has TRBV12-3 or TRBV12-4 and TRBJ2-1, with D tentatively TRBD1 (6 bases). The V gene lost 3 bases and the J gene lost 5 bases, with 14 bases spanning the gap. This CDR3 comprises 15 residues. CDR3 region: CASSFRSGQNNEQFF. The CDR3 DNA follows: TGTGCCAGCAGTTTTAGGTCCGGACAGAACAATGAGCAGTTCTTC.

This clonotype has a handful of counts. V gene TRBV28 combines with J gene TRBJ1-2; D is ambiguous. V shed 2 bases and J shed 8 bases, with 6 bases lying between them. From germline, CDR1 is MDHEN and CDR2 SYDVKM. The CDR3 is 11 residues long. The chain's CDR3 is CASSLGMGYTF. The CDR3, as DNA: TGTGCCAGCAGTTTAGGGATGGGCTACACCTTC.

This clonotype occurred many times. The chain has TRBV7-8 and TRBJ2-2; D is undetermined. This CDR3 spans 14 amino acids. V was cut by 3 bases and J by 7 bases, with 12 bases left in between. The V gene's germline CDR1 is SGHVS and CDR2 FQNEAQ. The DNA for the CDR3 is TGTGCCAGCAGCTTTTATCCAGCAGGCGGGGAGCTGTTTTTT. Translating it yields CASSFYPAGGELFF.

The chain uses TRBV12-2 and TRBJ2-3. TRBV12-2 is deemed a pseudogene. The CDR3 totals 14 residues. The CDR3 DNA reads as TGTGCAAGTCGCTTAGAATCGAAGACAGATACGCGGTATTTT. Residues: CASRLESKTDTRYF.

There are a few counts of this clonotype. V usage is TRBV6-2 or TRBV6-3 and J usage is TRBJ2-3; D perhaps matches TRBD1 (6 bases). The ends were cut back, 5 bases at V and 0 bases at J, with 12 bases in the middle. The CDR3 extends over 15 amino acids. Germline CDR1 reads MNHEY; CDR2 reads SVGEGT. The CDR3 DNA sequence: TGTGCCAGCAGTACGCCGGGGACAAGCACAGATACGCAGTATTTT. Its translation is CASSTPGTSTDTQYF.

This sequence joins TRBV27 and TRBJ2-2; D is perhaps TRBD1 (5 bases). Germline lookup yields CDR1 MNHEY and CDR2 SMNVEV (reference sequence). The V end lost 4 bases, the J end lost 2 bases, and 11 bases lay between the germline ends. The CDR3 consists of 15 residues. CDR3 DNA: TGTGCCAGCAGTTCCGCAGGGCGAAACACCGGGGAGCTGTTTTTT. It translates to CASSSAGRNTGELFF.

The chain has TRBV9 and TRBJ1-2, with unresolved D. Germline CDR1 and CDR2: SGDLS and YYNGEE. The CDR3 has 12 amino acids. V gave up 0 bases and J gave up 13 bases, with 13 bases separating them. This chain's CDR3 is CASSVVGGLPTF. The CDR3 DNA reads TGTGCCAGCAGCGTAGTGGGCGGGCTTCCCACCTTC.

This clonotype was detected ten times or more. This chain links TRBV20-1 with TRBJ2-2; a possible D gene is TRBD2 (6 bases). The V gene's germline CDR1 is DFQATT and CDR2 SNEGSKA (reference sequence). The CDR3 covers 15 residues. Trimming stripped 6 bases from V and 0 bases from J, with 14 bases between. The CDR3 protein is CSARTGTPNTGELFF. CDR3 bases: TGCAGTGCGCGGACCGGGACTCCGAACACCGGGGAGCTGTTTTTT.

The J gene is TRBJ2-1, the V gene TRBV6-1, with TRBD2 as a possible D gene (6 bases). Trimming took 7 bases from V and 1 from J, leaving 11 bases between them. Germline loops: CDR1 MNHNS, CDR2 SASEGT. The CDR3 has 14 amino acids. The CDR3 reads CASTGTRSYNEQFF. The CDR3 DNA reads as TGTGCCAGCACCGGGACTCGGTCCTACAATGAGCAGTTCTTC.

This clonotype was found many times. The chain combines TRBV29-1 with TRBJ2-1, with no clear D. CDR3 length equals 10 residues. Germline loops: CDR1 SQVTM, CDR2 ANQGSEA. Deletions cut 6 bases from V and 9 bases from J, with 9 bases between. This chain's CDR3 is CSVQVVEQFF. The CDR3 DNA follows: TGCAGCGTGCAAGTAGTTGAGCAGTTCTTC.

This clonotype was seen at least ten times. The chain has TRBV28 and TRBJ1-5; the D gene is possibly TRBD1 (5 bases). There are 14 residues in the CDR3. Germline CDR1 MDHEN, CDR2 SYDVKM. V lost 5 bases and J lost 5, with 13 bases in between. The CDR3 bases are TGTGCCAGCAGTCTGGGGGGAAAAGATCAGCCCCAGCATTTT. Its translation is CASSLGGKDQPQHF.

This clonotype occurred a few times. The CDR3 protein is CASTLRQGGNTEAFF. CDR3 nucleotides: TGTGCCAGCACCCTGCGACAGGGTGGCAACACTGAAGCTTTCTTT. This chain joins TRBV12-3 or TRBV12-4 and TRBJ1-1; 7 positions match TRBD1. There are 15 residues in the CDR3. With 7 bases clipped from V and 2 bases from J, the junction kept 10 bases outside the gene matches.

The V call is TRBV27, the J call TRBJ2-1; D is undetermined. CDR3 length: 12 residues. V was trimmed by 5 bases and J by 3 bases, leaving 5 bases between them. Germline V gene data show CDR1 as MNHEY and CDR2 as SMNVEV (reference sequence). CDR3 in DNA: TGTGCCAGCAGTAGCAACTACAATGAGCAGTTCTTC. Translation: CASSSNYNEQFF.

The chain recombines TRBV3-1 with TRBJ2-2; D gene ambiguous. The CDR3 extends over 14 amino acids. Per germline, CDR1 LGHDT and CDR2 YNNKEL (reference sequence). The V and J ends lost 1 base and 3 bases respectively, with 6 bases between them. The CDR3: CASSQAGYTGELFF. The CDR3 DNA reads TGTGCCAGCAGCCAAGCCGGGTACACCGGGGAGCTGTTTTTT.

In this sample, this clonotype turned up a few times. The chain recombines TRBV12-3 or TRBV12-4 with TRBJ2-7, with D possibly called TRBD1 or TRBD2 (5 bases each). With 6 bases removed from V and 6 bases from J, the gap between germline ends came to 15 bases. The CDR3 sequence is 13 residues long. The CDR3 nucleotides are TGTGCCAGCAGGCAGGGACGGCACTCCGAGCAGTACTTC. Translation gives CASRQGRHSEQYF.

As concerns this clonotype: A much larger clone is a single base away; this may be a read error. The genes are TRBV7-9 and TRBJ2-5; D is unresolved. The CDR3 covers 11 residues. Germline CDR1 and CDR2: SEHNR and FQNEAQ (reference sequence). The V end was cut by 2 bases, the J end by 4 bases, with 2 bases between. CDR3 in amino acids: CASSLSETQYF. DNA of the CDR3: TGTGCCAGCAGCTTATCAGAGACCCAGTACTTC. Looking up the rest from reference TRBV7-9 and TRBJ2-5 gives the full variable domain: DTGVSQNPRHKITKRGQNVTFRCDPISEHNRLYWYRQTLGQGPEFLTYFQNEAQLEKSRLLSDRFSAERPKGSFSTLEIQRTEQGDSAMYLCASSLSETQYFGPGTRLLVL.

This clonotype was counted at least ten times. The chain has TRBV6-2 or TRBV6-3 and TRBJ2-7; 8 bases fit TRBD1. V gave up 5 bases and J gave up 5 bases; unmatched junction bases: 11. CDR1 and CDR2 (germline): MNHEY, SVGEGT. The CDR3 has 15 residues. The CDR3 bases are TGTGCCAGCAGTGACCGGGGACAGGTCCCAAACGAGCAGTACTTC. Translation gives CASSDRGQVPNEQYF.

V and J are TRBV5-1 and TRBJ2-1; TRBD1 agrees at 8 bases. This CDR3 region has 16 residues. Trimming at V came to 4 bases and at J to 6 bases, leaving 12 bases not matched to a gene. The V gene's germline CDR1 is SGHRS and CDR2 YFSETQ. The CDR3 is CASSPTPTGVGNEQFF. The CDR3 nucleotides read TGCGCCAGCAGCCCCACCCCGACAGGGGTAGGCAATGAGCAGTTCTTC.

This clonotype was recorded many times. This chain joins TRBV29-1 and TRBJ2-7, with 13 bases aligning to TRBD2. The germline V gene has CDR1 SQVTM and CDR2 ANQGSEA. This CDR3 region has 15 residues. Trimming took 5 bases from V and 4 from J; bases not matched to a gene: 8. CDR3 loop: CSVTLTSGRSYEQYF. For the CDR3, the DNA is TGCAGCGTTACCCTGACTAGCGGGAGGTCGTACGAGCAGTACTTC.